This T cell receptor (beta chain) is from a study of cytomegalovirus exposure and HLA in healthy donors. Whole-study findings and limits: One cluster of highly shared sequence variants probably arose as a sequencing artifact.

This PCR relied on a set of 60 Vbeta primers and 13 Jbeta primers. Some clones are missing from TCRdb's copy, which holds only in-frame ones; the method was immunoSEQ multiplex PCR. This sample has 95,000 to 150,000 clones, with roughly 9% found just once. Trimming took off 0 bases at V and 7 bases at J, with 6 bases between the two ends. The CDR3 is 13 residues long. Germline lookup yields CDR1 LNHDA and CDR2 SQIVND (reference sequence). With respect to this clone: The antigen is not known.

Sequenced sample: PBMCs. The rearrangement uses TRBV19 and TRBJ1-4; D is unclear. This clonotype originated in a middle-aged woman in good health and CMV-seropositive. This CDR3 is CASSIDRGEKLFF. The DNA for the CDR3 is TGTGCCAGTAGTATAGATCGCGGTGAAAAACTGTTTTTT.